This TCR beta chain emerged from a study of blood T cell repertoires in COVID-19. Overall study context: Sites across the United States, Italy and Spain contributed samples from acute and convalescent COVID-19. Sample material is recorded as cDNA or gDNA derived from T cells, B-cell-depleted T cells, or PBMCs.

CDR3 length: 14 amino acids. Trimming removed 3 bases from V and 6 bases from J, with 11 bases in between. Per germline, CDR1 MRHNA and CDR2 SNTAGT. The table came from immunoSEQ multiplex PCR; TCRdb's copy has only in-frame clones and leaves some out. The sample comprises some 160,000 clones, 70% to 90% of which are singletons, and 3% to 4% rests with the top ten. The chain couples TRBV6-4 to TRBJ2-2; a weak D match, TRBD1 (6 bases). The material sequenced was peripheral blood. This sequence originates from a woman in her 70s with acute or convalescent COVID-19. CDR3 amino acids: CASSETRGAGELFF. CDR3 nucleotide sequence: TGTGCCAGCAGTGAGACCAGGGGCGCCGGGGAGCTGTTTTTT.